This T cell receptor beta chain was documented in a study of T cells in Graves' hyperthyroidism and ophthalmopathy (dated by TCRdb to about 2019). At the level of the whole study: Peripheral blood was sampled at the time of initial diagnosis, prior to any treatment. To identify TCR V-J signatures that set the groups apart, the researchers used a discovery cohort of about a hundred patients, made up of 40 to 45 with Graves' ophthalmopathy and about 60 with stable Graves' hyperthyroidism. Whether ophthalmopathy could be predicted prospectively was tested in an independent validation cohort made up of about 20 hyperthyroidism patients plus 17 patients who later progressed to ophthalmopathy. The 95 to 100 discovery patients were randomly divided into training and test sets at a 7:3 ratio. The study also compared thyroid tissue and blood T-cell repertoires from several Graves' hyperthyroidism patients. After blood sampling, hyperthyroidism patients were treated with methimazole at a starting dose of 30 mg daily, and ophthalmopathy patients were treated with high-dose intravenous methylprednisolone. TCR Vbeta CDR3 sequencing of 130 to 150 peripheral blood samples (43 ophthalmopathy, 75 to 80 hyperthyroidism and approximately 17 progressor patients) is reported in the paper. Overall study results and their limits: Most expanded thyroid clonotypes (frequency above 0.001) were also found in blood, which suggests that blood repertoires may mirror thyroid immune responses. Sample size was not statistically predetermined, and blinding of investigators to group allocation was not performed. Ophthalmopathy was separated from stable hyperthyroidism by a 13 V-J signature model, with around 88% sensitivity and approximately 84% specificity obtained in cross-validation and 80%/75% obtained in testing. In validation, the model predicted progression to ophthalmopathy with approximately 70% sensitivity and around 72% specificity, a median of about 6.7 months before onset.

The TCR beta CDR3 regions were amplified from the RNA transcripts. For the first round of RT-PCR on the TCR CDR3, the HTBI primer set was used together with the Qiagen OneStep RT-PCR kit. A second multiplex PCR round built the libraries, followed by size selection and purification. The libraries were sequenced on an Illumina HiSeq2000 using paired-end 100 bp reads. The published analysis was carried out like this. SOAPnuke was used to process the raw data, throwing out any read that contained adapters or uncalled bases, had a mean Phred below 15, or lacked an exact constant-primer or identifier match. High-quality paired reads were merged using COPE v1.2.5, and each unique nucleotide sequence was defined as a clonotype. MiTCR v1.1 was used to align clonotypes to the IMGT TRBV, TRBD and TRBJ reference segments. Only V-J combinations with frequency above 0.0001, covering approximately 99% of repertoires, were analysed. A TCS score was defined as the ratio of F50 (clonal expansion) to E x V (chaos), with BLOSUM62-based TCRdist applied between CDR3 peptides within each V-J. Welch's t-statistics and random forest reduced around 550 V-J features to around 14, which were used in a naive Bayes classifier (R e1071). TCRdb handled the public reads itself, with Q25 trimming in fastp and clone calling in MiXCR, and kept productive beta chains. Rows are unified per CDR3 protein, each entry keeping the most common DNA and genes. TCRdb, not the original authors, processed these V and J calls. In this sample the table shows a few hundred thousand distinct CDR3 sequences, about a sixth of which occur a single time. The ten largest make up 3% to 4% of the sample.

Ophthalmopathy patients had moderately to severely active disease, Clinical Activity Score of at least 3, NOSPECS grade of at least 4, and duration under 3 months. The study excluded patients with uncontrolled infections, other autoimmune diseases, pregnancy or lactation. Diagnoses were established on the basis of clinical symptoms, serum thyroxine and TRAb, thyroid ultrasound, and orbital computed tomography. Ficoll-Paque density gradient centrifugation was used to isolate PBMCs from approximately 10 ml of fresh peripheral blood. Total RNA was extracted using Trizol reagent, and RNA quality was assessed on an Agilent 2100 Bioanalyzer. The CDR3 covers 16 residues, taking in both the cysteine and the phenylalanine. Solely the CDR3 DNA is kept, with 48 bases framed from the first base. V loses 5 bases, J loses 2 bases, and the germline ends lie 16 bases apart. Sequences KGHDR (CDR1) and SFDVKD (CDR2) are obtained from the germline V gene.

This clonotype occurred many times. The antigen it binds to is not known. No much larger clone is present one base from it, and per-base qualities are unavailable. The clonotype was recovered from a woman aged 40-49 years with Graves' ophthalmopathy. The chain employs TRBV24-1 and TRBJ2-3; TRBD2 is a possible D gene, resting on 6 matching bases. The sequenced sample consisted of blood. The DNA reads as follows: TGTGCCACCAGTGTTGGATTGGAGGGGAACACAGATACGCAGTATTTT. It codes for CATSVGLEGNTDTQYF.